The 29 T cell receptor beta chains below were found in one sample sequenced in a study of identical twins. A single record per CDR3 protein comes from TCRdb applying MiXCR to the 5' RACE reads. This repertoire shows some 760,000 distinct CDR3 sequences, 18% found once; its top ten account for about 12%. These data are also associated with another study on T cells expressing NK-cell markers.

Sequencing used PBMCs. The receptor set was obtained from a woman under 30 in good health.

V usage is TRBV5-1 and J usage is TRBJ2-2; D may be TRBD1 (6 bases). Looked up from germline, CDR1 is SGHRS and CDR2 is YFSETQ. Trimming removed 4 bases from V and 1 base from J, with 14 bases in between. The CDR3 extends over 16 amino acids. The CDR3 is CASSASGTRNTGELFF. In DNA form, the CDR3 reads TGCGCCAGCAGCGCTTCCGGGACAAGGAACACCGGGGAGCTGTTTTTT.

The chain combines TRBV9 with TRBJ2-3; 7 positions match TRBD2. With 4 bases clipped from V and 1 base from J, the junction kept 6 bases outside the gene matches. CDR1 and CDR2 (germline): SGDLS, YYNGEE. CDR3 size: 15 residues. The CDR3 region is CASSPWEGGTDTQYF. Here the CDR3 DNA reads TGTGCCAGCAGCCCCTGGGAGGGCGGCACAGATACGCAGTATTTT.

V gene TRBV10-3 combines with J gene TRBJ2-7; D possibly matches TRBD1 or TRBD2 (5 bases each). The germline V and J ends were trimmed by 6 bases and 7 bases, with 19 bases remaining between them. The CDR3 totals 14 residues. In germline, CDR1 is ENHRY, CDR2 SYGVKD. The CDR3 sequence is CAISVATRGEEQYF. In DNA, the CDR3 is TGTGCCATCAGCGTGGCCACGAGGGGTGAAGAGCAGTACTTC.

The J gene is TRBJ1-1, the V gene TRBV15, with D tentatively TRBD1 (6 bases). CDR3 size: 15 residues. Germline V gene sequence: CDR1 LNHNV, CDR2 YYDKDF (reference sequence). The V and J ends lost 2 bases and 6 bases respectively, with 16 bases between them. The CDR3 reads CATSRSQGLSPEAFF. CDR3 DNA: TGTGCCACCAGCAGATCACAGGGCTTGAGCCCTGAAGCTTTCTTT.

The CDR3, as DNA: TGTGCCAGCAGCTACATGACAGGAGATAGCAATCAGCCCCAGCATTTT. Amino acid sequence: CASSYMTGDSNQPQHF. The chain carries TRBV6-5 and TRBJ1-5; perhaps TRBD1 as D (6 bases). The CDR3 loop spans 16 amino acids. V was clipped by 6 bases and J by 0 bases, with 15 bases between them. Germline V gene sequence: CDR1 MNHEY, CDR2 SVGAGI.

This clonotype was seen a handful of times. This chain uses TRBV4-3 with TRBJ2-3; TRBD2 is a possible D gene (6 bases). CDR1 and CDR2 (germline): LGHNA, YSLEER. The ends were cut back, 0 bases at V and 10 bases at J, with 8 bases in the middle. This CDR3 has 12 residues. Here the CDR3 reads CASSQEAGSQYF. The CDR3 DNA follows: TGCGCCAGCAGCCAAGAGGCGGGGTCGCAGTATTTT.

At least ten counts were recorded for this clonotype. Here the CDR3 DNA reads TGTGCCAGCAGTTCCAGGGGGGGAAGCTCTGGAAACACCATATATTTT. Translation: CASSSRGGSSGNTIYF. This chain links TRBV12-3 or TRBV12-4 with TRBJ1-3, with TRBD1 matching over 7 bases. J was trimmed by 0 bases and V by 4 bases; bases with no gene match: 6. The CDR3 is made up of 16 amino acids.

This chain uses TRBV12-3 or TRBV12-4 with TRBJ1-5, with TRBD1 matching 7 bases. V dropped 6 bases and J dropped 2; count of bases not matched to a gene: 7. The CDR3 is made up of 15 amino acids. Here the CDR3 DNA reads TGTGCCAGCAGAAAGACAGGGCCCGGCAATCAGCCCCAGCATTTT. This encodes CASRKTGPGNQPQHF.

The V gene is TRBV5-5, the J gene TRBJ2-7, with TRBD1 identical over 8 bases. V gave up 5 bases and J gave up 4 bases; unmatched junction bases: 14. The CDR3 sequence is 16 residues long. Germline V lookup: CDR1 SGHKS, CDR2 YYEKEE (reference sequence). The CDR3: CASRTSTGALGYEQYF. The CDR3 DNA sequence: TGTGCCAGCAGAACTTCGACAGGGGCCCTTGGATACGAGCAGTACTTC.

This clonotype appeared a few times. The chain uses TRBV3-1 and TRBJ2-1; D is unclear. CDR1 is LGHDT, CDR2 YNNKEL, per germline (reference sequence). The V end was cut by 4 bases, the J end by 4 bases, with 11 bases between. CDR3 length: 14 amino acids. The CDR3 DNA is TGTGCCAGCAGCCCTCCGGCTACTTACAATGAGCAGTTCTTC. Its protein is CASSPPATYNEQFF.

V is TRBV20-1 and J is TRBJ2-7; the D is unclear. CDR1 is DFQATT, CDR2 SNEGSKA, per germline (reference sequence). The V gene lost 3 bases and the J gene lost 0 bases, with 12 bases spanning the gap. The CDR3 is 14 residues long. In DNA, the CDR3 is TGCAGTGCTAGCGAGGACCCGAGCTCCTACGAGCAGTACTTC. Encoded protein: CSASEDPSSYEQYF.

This clonotype has ten or more counts. This chain links TRBV29-1 with TRBJ2-5, with a weak D call TRBD2 (6 bases). CDR3 length: 12 residues. CDR1 and CDR2 from the germline V gene are SQVTM and ANQGSEA. Trimming left V 6 bases short and J 5 bases short, with 13 bases between. As DNA, the CDR3 is TGCAGCGTGGACGGAGGGACGGAGACCCAGTACTTC. Encoded protein: CSVDGGTETQYF.

In DNA, the CDR3 is TGCGCCAGCAGCTTTAGTCCCAGCGGTGGAGGGGAGACCCAGTACTTC. This encodes CASSFSPSGGGETQYF. The chain links TRBV5-1 to TRBJ2-5, with D possibly matching TRBD2 (6 bases). The germline CDR1 and CDR2 sequences are SGHRS and YFSETQ. This CDR3 is 16 amino acids long. Trimming shortened V by 2 bases and J by 5 bases, and 19 bases separated the two germline ends.

This clonotype was found a few times. V usage is TRBV18 and J usage is TRBJ2-7, with 8 bases aligning to TRBD2. CDR3 length equals 17 residues. Germline assignment: CDR1 KGHSH and CDR2 LQKENI. After removal of 1 base from V and 4 bases from J, the junction contained 12 bases not matched to a gene. The CDR3 coding sequence is TGTGCCAGCTCACCACTCGCCCCAGGGACTAGAGCTTACGAGCAGTACTTC. Translated, it gives CASSPLAPGTRAYEQYF. The full variable domain, in which reference TRBV18 and TRBJ2-7 provide the parts outside the CDR3, is NAGVMQNPRHLVRRRGQEARLRCSPMKGHSHVYWYRQLPEEGLKFMVYLQKENIIDESGMPKERFSAEFPKEGPSILRIQQVVRGDSAAYFCASSPLAPGTRAYEQYFGPGTRLTVT.

This clonotype showed up just a few times. The rearrangement links TRBV5-1 to TRBJ2-2, with TRBD2 matching over 7 bases. This CDR3 spans 17 amino acids. Germline-derived CDR1 and CDR2 are SGHRS and YFSETQ. With 0 bases clipped from V and 4 bases from J, the junction kept 9 bases outside the gene matches. CDR3 nucleotide sequence: TGCGCCAGCAGCTTGGGGCTAGCGGCCCTGGGCACCGGGGAGCTGTTTTTT. Its protein is CASSLGLAALGTGELFF. Using reference TRBV5-1 and TRBJ2-2 for the parts outside the CDR3, the full variable domain is KAGVTQTPRYLIKTRGQQVTLSCSPISGHRSVSWYQQTPGQGLQFLFEYFSETQRNKGNFPGRFSGRQFSNSRSEMNVSTLELGDSALYLCASSLGLAALGTGELFFGEGSRLTVL.

This clonotype appeared a few times. The V gene is TRBV18, the J gene TRBJ2-7; perhaps TRBD2 as D (5 bases). Germline lookup yields CDR1 KGHSH and CDR2 LQKENI. CDR3 length equals 16 residues. V was cut by 3 bases and J by 5 bases, with 20 bases left in between. DNA of the CDR3: TGTGCCAGCTCACCCCCCGGTGGGAGCCTATCCCACGAGCAGTACTTC. This sequence encodes CASSPPGGSLSHEQYF.

In this sample, this clonotype turned up a few times. Here the CDR3 DNA reads TGTGCCAGCGTACAACCCCCTTCGTCACCCCTCCACTTT. Encoded protein: CASVQPPSSPLHF. This rearrangement joins TRBV6-2 or TRBV6-3 to TRBJ1-6; no definite D call. V lost 8 bases and J lost 10, with 15 bases in between. Germline CDR1 reads MNHEY; CDR2 reads SVGEGT. The CDR3 spans 13 residues.

This clonotype was seen a handful of times. The chain employs TRBV10-3 and TRBJ2-3, with 7 bases aligning to TRBD2. V dropped 6 bases and J dropped 2; count of bases not matched to a gene: 8. CDR3 length: 15 residues. Looked up from germline, CDR1 is ENHRY and CDR2 is SYGVKD. The CDR3 DNA is TGTGCCATCAGCCGGGACTACCTATCCACAGATACGCAGTATTTT. It yields the protein CAISRDYLSTDTQYF.

This clonotype has just a few counts. J is TRBJ2-1 and V is TRBV5-1, with 8 bases fitting TRBD1. J gave up 7 bases and V 3 bases, and 12 bases lay outside the gene matches. Germline V gene lookup returns CDR1 SGHRS and CDR2 YFSETQ. This CDR3 region has 16 residues. The CDR3 here is CASSSQPGGAGNEQFF. The CDR3 region has the DNA TGCGCCAGCAGCTCGCAACCAGGGGGCGCTGGGAATGAGCAGTTCTTC.

This clonotype was observed a handful of times. The chain couples TRBV6-5 to TRBJ2-7; 8 bases agree with TRBD1. V lost 0 bases, J lost 5 bases, and 9 bases stayed unmatched. This CDR3 has 16 residues. The germline V gene encodes CDR1 MNHEY and CDR2 SVGAGI. CDR3 bases: TGTGCCAGCAGTTACTCTTTTGGGGGCAGGGGGCACGAGCAGTACTTC. Protein sequence: CASSYSFGGRGHEQYF.

This clonotype has just a few counts. The rearrangement uses TRBV9 and TRBJ1-2; no clear D gene. Per germline, CDR1 SGDLS and CDR2 YYNGEE. The CDR3 consists of 15 residues. V lost 3 bases and J lost 3, with 15 bases in between. The CDR3 spells CASSGRNPAHYGYTF. The CDR3 nucleotides are TGTGCCAGCAGCGGAAGAAACCCGGCGCACTATGGCTACACCTTC.

The V call is TRBV7-9, the J call TRBJ2-1; weak D call: TRBD1 (6 bases). From germline, CDR1 is SEHNR and CDR2 FQNEAQ (reference sequence). Between the trimmed V and J ends, which lost 1 base and 6 bases, there was a span of 10 bases. The CDR3 has 14 amino acids. DNA of the CDR3: TGTGCCAGCAGCTTAGAGGGACATAGCAATGAGCAGTTCTTC. It is translated as CASSLEGHSNEQFF.

This rearrangement joins TRBV7-6 to TRBJ1-1; D call uncertain. The CDR3 totals 13 residues. Germline CDR1 is SGHVS and CDR2 is FNYEAQ. V was clipped by 1 base and J by 8 bases, with 11 bases between them. CDR3 DNA sequence: TGTGCCAGCAGCTTAGAGCCAGGCTACGAAGCTTTCTTT. The encoded protein is CASSLEPGYEAFF.

This rearrangement joins TRBV20-1 to TRBJ2-3, with TRBD2 matching over 10 bases. From germline, CDR1 is DFQATT and CDR2 SNEGSKA (reference sequence). The CDR3 is made up of 14 amino acids. The junction had 2 bases not matched to a gene; V was cut back by 2 bases and J by 3 bases. CDR3 in DNA: TGCAGTGCTAGAAATAGCGGGGGGACAGATACGCAGTATTTT. It is translated as CSARNSGGTDTQYF.

This clonotype was seen more than once but under ten times. The genes are TRBV9 and TRBJ2-5, with D unresolved. CDR1 is SGDLS, CDR2 YYNGEE, per germline. The CDR3 is 16 residues long. V lost 0 bases, J lost 5 bases, and 17 bases lay in between. CDR3 nucleotide sequence: TGTGCCAGCAGCGTAGATCCTACTACCTCCGGGGAGACCCAGTACTTC. The encoded protein is CASSVDPTTSGETQYF.

The chain recombines TRBV14 with TRBJ2-1, with D unclear. The CDR3 extends over 15 amino acids. Germline V gene lookup returns CDR1 SGHDN and CDR2 FVKESK. Between the trimmed V and J ends, which lost 5 bases and 0 bases, there was a span of 11 bases. The chain's CDR3 is CASSKVGYSYNEQFF. The CDR3 region has the DNA TGTGCCAGCAGCAAAGTGGGTTACTCCTACAATGAGCAGTTCTTC. Looking up the rest from reference TRBV14 and TRBJ2-1 gives the full variable domain: EAGVTQFPSHSVIEKGQTVTLRCDPISGHDNLYWYRRVMGKEIKFLLHFVKESKQDESGMPNNRFLAERTGGTYSTLKVQPAELEDSGVYFCASSKVGYSYNEQFFGPGTRLTVL.

The genes are TRBV3-1 and TRBJ2-5; a possible D gene is TRBD1 (6 bases). Deletions cut 4 bases from V and 3 bases from J, with 12 bases between. This CDR3 has 14 amino acids. Germline V gene lookup returns CDR1 LGHDT and CDR2 YNNKEL (reference sequence). The CDR3 protein is CASSLLQGKETQYF. DNA of the CDR3: TGTGCCAGCAGCCTCCTACAGGGAAAAGAGACCCAGTACTTC.

This clonotype was detected a few times. CDR3 in amino acids: CSANDRHGYTF. Here the CDR3 DNA reads TGCAGTGCCAATGACAGGCATGGCTACACCTTC. V usage is TRBV20-1 and J usage is TRBJ1-2; weak D call: TRBD1 (6 bases). The V gene's germline CDR1 is DFQATT and CDR2 SNEGSKA (reference sequence). The CDR3 is made up of 11 amino acids. The V and J ends lost 6 bases and 6 bases respectively, with 11 bases between them.

The V gene is TRBV9, the J gene TRBJ2-3; 7 nucleotides align to TRBD1. The J segment lost 9 bases and the V segment lost 1 base, leaving 5 bases of the junction unmatched. Germline loops: CDR1 SGDLS, CDR2 YYNGEE. This CDR3 has 13 residues. DNA for the CDR3: TGTGCCAGCAGCGTATACAGGGGAGACACGCAGTATTTT. It codes for CASSVYRGDTQYF.